This T cell receptor (beta chain) was obtained from a study of T-cell memory formation after mild COVID-19. As for the study in general: TCR clusters were mostly donor specific.

This clonotype was seen repeatedly, ten times or more. The target antigen is unknown. Broader study findings: CD4+ contracting clones lay mainly in CM and EM, CD8+ ones in EMRA. There were some responding clones in pre-infection memory, which suggested that cross-reactive memory had joined.

TCR alpha and TCR beta cDNA libraries with sample barcodes and UMIs came from 5'RACE using constant-segment primers. TCRdb recomputed calls from the 5' RACE reads with MiXCR, one row per CDR3 protein. The table shows 100,000 to 150,000 distinct CDR3 sequences, with about 6% occurring only once. The CDR3 extends over 19 amino acids. The junction had 13 bases not matched to a gene; V was cut back by 0 bases and J by 2 bases. Germline CDR1 is DFQATT and CDR2 is SNEGSKA (reference sequence). The clonotype comes from an adult woman who had mild COVID-19 (a few samples of this study predate the infection). Cell type and time point are not known. This chain links TRBV20-1 with TRBJ1-5; 10 nucleotides match TRBD1. Specimen: PBMCs or a T cell subset sorted from them (not recorded which). The CDR3 sequence is CSARDRDRGSIFGNQPQHF. CDR3 coding DNA: TGCAGTGCTAGAGATCGGGACAGGGGCTCGATTTTTGGCAATCAGCCCCAGCATTTT.